This T cell receptor (beta chain) comes out of a study of cytomegalovirus exposure and HLA in healthy donors. Findings of the study overall: In a later analysis, most CMV-associated TCR beta chains appeared HLA-restricted. It was in a later analysis that TCR association rates were seen to vary by HLA locus, highest for DRB1 and lowest for HLA-C.

60 Vbeta and 13 Jbeta primers were used in PCR. Repertoires were generated with immunoSEQ multiplex PCR, while TCRdb's copy carries only in-frame clones and drops some. The sample records 150,000 to 200,000 clones, around 83% being singletons. Comment on this clone: Antigen unknown.

The source material was PBMCs. The source is a man aged 50 to 60 in good health and CMV-seropositive.

As DNA, the CDR3 is TGTGCCATCAGATCGGACACCGCCGCCTACGAGCAGTACTTC. This gives the protein CAIRSDTAAYEQYF. This rearrangement joins TRBV10-3 to TRBJ2-7; perhaps TRBD1 as D (5 bases). Trimming cost V 6 bases and J 2 bases, with 14 bases left between them. The CDR3 runs 14 residues. Germline V gene data show CDR1 as ENHRY and CDR2 as SYGVKD.